The entry below gives a single T cell receptor beta chain sequence along with its context. No antigen is known for it. No much larger clone exists at a distance of one base, and base qualities are not known. A second Seattle source provided samples from volunteer blood donors who had recovered from COVID-19. Whole blood was collected in K2EDTA tubes by collaborating institutions according to the institutions' own protocols. For TCRbeta analysis, collaborators shipped samples in one of three forms: frozen whole blood, isolated PBMCs, or DNA extracted from either of those sample types. This record belongs to a study of blood T cell repertoires in COVID-19 (TCRdb year 2020). Concerning the study at large: Collaborator samples came from the United States, Italy and Spain and covered acute and convalescent phases of COVID-19. The repertoires were released in a freely available public database meant as a resource for research on the immune response to SARS-CoV-2. The prospective study material was composed of cDNA or gDNA derived from T cells, B-cell-depleted T cells, or PBMCs. Sample metadata almost always included a de-identified subject ID, COVID-19 status, age in years and sex. Where available, HLA class I and class II types were obtained from metadata supplied by the sample provider rather than from assay-based typing. The samples were drawn from the first 160 participants of the ongoing ImmuneRACE study and from 950 to 1,500 subjects provided by 6 global collaborators. Subjects who had been exposed to COVID-19, were actively infected with it, or had recovered from it provided the deeply sampled blood TCRbeta repertoires that made up the dataset. Study-level results and caveats: How much clinical and demographic metadata was included differed by source and by participant, and the metadata was provided uncurated.

The CDR3, from cysteine to phenylalanine, totals 14 residues. The only DNA kept is the CDR3, 42 bases in frame from the first base. Between the V and J ends, shortened by 5 bases and 6 bases respectively, the junction contains 13 bases. CDR1 LNHDA and CDR2 SQIVND are derived from the germline V gene (reference sequence). TCRbeta CDR3 regions were amplified from genomic DNA using the immunoSEQ Assay, a bias-controlled multiplex PCR. As for the original processing: Nucleated cell counts per sample were estimated from amplification of reference gene primers within the assay. To quantify the absolute abundance of each unique TCRbeta CDR3 rearrangement, sequence reads were collapsed and filtered. For each sample, productive Simpson clonality was calculated as the square root of Simpson's diversity index across productive rearrangements. TCRdb mirrors the immuneACCESS table, restricted to in-frame sequences. Some clones are absent from its copies; in checked studies, under half trace to an unresolved V gene, and the reason for the others is unknown. That table gives V, J and clone size, and the DNA gave D and trimming. This sample has over 75,000 clones in its table, and over 60% of those were observed once. The ten largest clones add up to roughly 8.6% of the sample.

The sequencing sample was made of peripheral blood. The V gene is TRBV19 and the J gene is TRBJ2-2, with a tentative D gene TRBD1 over 5 matching bases. This receptor was taken from a man aged 50 or older who had recovered from COVID-19. The CDR3 corresponds to CASSYQGSPGELFF. The nucleotides read TGTGCCAGTAGTTACCAGGGCTCTCCCGGGGAGCTGTTTTTT.